This T cell receptor (beta chain) was recovered during a study of T cell changes during pregnancy in multiple sclerosis. Repertoires were generated with immunoSEQ multiplex PCR, while TCRdb's copy carries only in-frame clones and drops some. The table records about 55,000 clones, approximately 94% of them present only once. The CDR3 consists of 15 residues. The germline gives CDR1 LGHNA, CDR2 YSLEER. V was shortened by 1 base and J by 4 bases, with 13 bases between the two germline ends. This receptor was taken from a female donor with multiple sclerosis, enrolled in a pregnancy study. This sample comprised CD8+ T cells from peripheral blood mononuclear cells, obtained after pregnancy. V and J are TRBV4-3 and TRBJ1-2; possibly TRBD1 for D (6 bases). The CDR3 DNA sequence: TGCGCCAGCAGCCAAGCGCGGGGGGCAGGCTATGGCTACACCTTC. This gives the protein CASSQARGAGYGYTF.